The 24 T cell receptor beta chains in this list originate from one sample, sequenced in a study of blood T cell repertoires in COVID-19. Generated by immunoSEQ multiplex PCR, the TCRdb table keeps only in-frame clones and is missing some. The table records approximately 500,000 clones, roughly nine tenths of them present only once. The material sequenced was peripheral blood. These receptors all come from a woman between 50 and 59 years old with COVID-19, enrolled during active disease.

V is TRBV5-1 and J is TRBJ2-5, with 12 bases lining up with TRBD1. Germline CDR1 is SGHRS and CDR2 is YFSETQ. V trimming: 2 bases; J trimming: 4 bases; junction bases outside the gene matches: 6. The CDR3 covers 16 residues. The CDR3 protein is CASSLGGQGAAETQYF. In nucleotides, the CDR3 is TGCGCCAGCAGCTTAGGGGGACAGGGGGCGGCAGAGACCCAGTACTTC.

The chain uses TRBV4-2 and TRBJ2-7; TRBD2 is a possible D gene (6 bases). CDR1 LGHNA and CDR2 YNFKEQ come from the germline V gene. The CDR3 has 17 amino acids. Deletions cut 2 bases from V and 4 bases from J, with 21 bases between. CDR3: CASSQSERVADDYEQYF. The CDR3 region has the DNA TGTGCCAGCAGCCAATCCGAGAGGGTAGCGGATGATTACGAGCAGTACTTC.

The chain links TRBV7-2 to TRBJ1-2; D not resolved. CDR1 and CDR2 from the germline V gene are SGHTA and FQGNSA. V dropped 5 bases and J dropped 7 bases, with 17 bases sitting between them. This CDR3 region has 14 residues. The CDR3 is CASSVDPSGGGYTF. The CDR3 region has the DNA TGTGCCAGCAGCGTAGACCCTAGTGGCGGTGGCTACACCTTC.

The chain is built from TRBV12-3 or TRBV12-4 and TRBJ1-2, with unresolved D. CDR3 length equals 13 residues. V lost 7 bases and J 4 bases, leaving 13 bases between the germline ends. The DNA for the CDR3 is TGTGCCAGCAATTCGCTATACCTCTATGGCTACACCTTC. Protein product: CASNSLYLYGYTF.

The rearrangement joins TRBV27 to TRBJ2-2; the match to TRBD2 covers 7 bases. Germline V CDR1 and CDR2: MNHEY, SMNVEV (reference sequence). Unmatched junction bases numbered 10, after V lost 2 bases and J lost 4 bases. The CDR3 extends over 17 amino acids. This CDR3 is CASSLGREGRVTGELFF. DNA for the CDR3: TGTGCCAGCAGTTTAGGTCGGGAAGGGAGGGTCACCGGGGAGCTGTTTTTT.

J is TRBJ1-1 and V is TRBV2, with D possibly TRBD1 on 5 matching bases. The V end lost 11 bases, the J end lost 1 base, and 14 bases lay between the germline ends. CDR3 size: 13 residues. From germline, CDR1 is SNHLY and CDR2 FYNNEI. The CDR3 sequence: CARGGVWNTEAFF. DNA of the CDR3: TGTGCCCGGGGGGGTGTATGGAACACTGAAGCTTTCTTT.

The count of this clone is one. The genes are TRBV4-2 and TRBJ2-1; D is perhaps TRBD2 (5 bases). This CDR3 has 12 residues. Germline V CDR1 and CDR2: LGHNA, YNFKEQ. V was shortened by 1 base and J by 13 bases, with 11 bases between the two germline ends. CDR3 coding DNA: TGTGCCAGCAGCCAAGCCCCGGGGAAACAGTTCTTC. Translation: CASSQAPGKQFF.

V and J are TRBV19 and TRBJ2-2, with D maybe TRBD2 (5 bases). V was pared by 1 base and J by 9 bases, with 9 bases between. The germline CDR1 and CDR2 sequences are LNHDA and SQIVND (reference sequence). This CDR3 spans 13 amino acids. CDR3 sequence reads: CASSIGTLRELFF. In DNA form, the CDR3 reads TGTGCCAGTAGTATAGGGACTCTCCGGGAGCTGTTTTTT.

Only one count was recorded for this clone. The chain couples TRBV13 to TRBJ2-1; 9 nucleotides align to TRBD1. Germline V lookup: CDR1 PRHDT, CDR2 FYEKMQ (reference sequence). This CDR3 spans 16 amino acids. Trimming at V came to 6 bases and at J to 5 bases, leaving 11 bases not matched to a gene. CDR3 sequence (DNA): TGTGCCAGCAGTCAAAACCCGGGACAGGGTAACAATGAGCAGTTCTTC. It is translated as CASSQNPGQGNNEQFF.

The rearrangement joins TRBV5-1 to TRBJ2-2, with TRBD1 as a possible D gene (5 bases). Trimming cost V 5 bases and J 1 base, with 18 bases left between them. Germline values: CDR1 SGHRS, CDR2 YFSETQ. CDR3 length: 17 amino acids. The CDR3 protein is CASSRGVDTLNTGELFF. The CDR3 nucleotides read TGCGCCAGCAGTCGTGGGGTGGACACCCTGAACACCGGGGAGCTGTTTTTT.

V is TRBV5-1 and J is TRBJ2-7, with TRBD2 as a possible D gene (5 bases). The CDR3 loop spans 15 amino acids. Germline loops: CDR1 SGHRS, CDR2 YFSETQ. Trimming took 4 bases from V and 1 from J, leaving 15 bases between them. CDR3: CASSNRGVGSYEQYF. The DNA for the CDR3 is TGCGCCAGCAGCAATCGGGGTGTCGGGTCCTACGAGCAGTACTTC.

The chain joins TRBV9 to TRBJ1-1, with TRBD1 as a possible D gene (6 bases). Trimming took 3 bases from V and 10 from J, leaving 25 bases between them. CDR3 length: 16 residues. Germline CDR1 reads SGDLS; CDR2 reads YYNGEE. The CDR3 coding sequence is TGTGCCAGCAGCGCTAGCCGAGGCGGGGGGCAGGGAATAGCTTTCTTT. This translates into CASSASRGGGQGIAFF.

The genes are TRBV6-4 and TRBJ2-5, with TRBD1 as a possible D gene (6 bases). CDR1 and CDR2 from the germline V gene are MRHNA and SNTAGT. Trimming removed 5 bases at V and 2 bases at J, with 12 bases between. This CDR3 region has 14 residues. CDR3 amino acids: CASSLERGQETQYF. The CDR3 nucleotides are TGTGCCAGCAGTTTAGAGAGGGGGCAAGAGACCCAGTACTTC.

A single count supports this clone. J is TRBJ1-4 and V is TRBV19; no firm D call. The CDR3 sequence is 13 residues long. Trimming pared 6 bases from V and 12 bases from J, leaving 17 bases between. The V gene's germline CDR1 is LNHDA and CDR2 SQIVND (reference sequence). CDR3 amino acids: CASSREFHRELFF. DNA for the CDR3: TGTGCCAGTAGCCGGGAATTCCATAGAGAACTGTTTTTT.

V usage is TRBV13 and J usage is TRBJ1-2, with D possibly TRBD1 on 5 matching bases. Trimming took 0 bases from V and 7 from J, leaving 9 bases between them. Germline CDR1 is PRHDT and CDR2 is FYEKMQ (reference sequence). The CDR3 has 13 residues. CDR3 region: CASSLGRGGGYTF. The CDR3 bases are TGTGCCAGCAGCTTAGGCCGGGGGGGTGGCTACACCTTC.

V is TRBV7-2 and J is TRBJ2-5; 8 positions match TRBD1. The CDR3 contains 15 residues. Germline-derived CDR1 and CDR2 are SGHTA and FQGNSA. V gave up 5 bases and J gave up 4 bases; unmatched junction bases: 9. The CDR3 DNA follows: TGTGCCAGCAGCAAAAGGGCAGGGGGCTTAGAGACCCAGTACTTC. This sequence encodes CASSKRAGGLETQYF.

The chain links TRBV24-1 to TRBJ2-1, with TRBD2 matching 12 bases. Looked up from germline, CDR1 is KGHDR and CDR2 is SFDVKD. Germline trimming cut 5 bases from V and 8 bases from J; bases unmatched to any gene: 6. The CDR3 sequence is 15 residues long. CDR3 loop: CATSAPLAGGDEQFF. DNA for the CDR3: TGTGCCACCAGTGCTCCACTAGCGGGGGGCGATGAGCAGTTCTTC.

The chain couples TRBV19 to TRBJ1-5; D remains unclear. Trimming stripped 3 bases from V and 4 bases from J, with 13 bases between. Germline values: CDR1 LNHDA, CDR2 SQIVND (reference sequence). The CDR3 consists of 15 residues. This CDR3 is CASSIRGELNQPQHF. The CDR3 region has the DNA TGTGCCAGTAGTATTCGCGGCGAATTGAATCAGCCCCAGCATTTT.

This sequence joins TRBV19 and TRBJ2-1, with 8 bases fitting TRBD2. Germline-derived CDR1 and CDR2 are LNHDA and SQIVND (reference sequence). The V gene end was trimmed by 5 bases and the J gene end by 4 bases; junction bases not matched to a gene: 7. This CDR3 is built from 15 residues. CDR3: CASSPVSGGYNEQFF. The CDR3 nucleotides read TGTGCCAGTAGTCCTGTTTCGGGGGGGTACAATGAGCAGTTCTTC.

This clone was detected only once. The same CDR3 also results from other DNA sequences found in this sample. This sequence joins TRBV6-5 and TRBJ2-2; D perhaps matches TRBD2 (6 bases). The CDR3 contains 14 residues. Germline loops: CDR1 MNHEY, CDR2 SVGAGI. Trimming took 0 bases from V and 6 from J, leaving 8 bases between them. The CDR3 sequence: CASSYSRGSGELFF. Here the CDR3 DNA reads TGTGCCAGCAGTTACTCACGGGGGTCCGGGGAGCTGTTTTTT.

The chain uses TRBV6-5 and TRBJ1-1; perhaps TRBD1 as D (6 bases). Germline V CDR1 and CDR2: MNHEY, SVGAGI. V lost 0 bases to trimming and J lost 5 bases, with 13 bases between them. The CDR3 length is 15 residues. The DNA of the CDR3 is TGTGCCAGCAGTTACTCTCAGGGGATTAGGACTGAAGCTTTCTTT. Its protein is CASSYSQGIRTEAFF.

This clone was observed a single time. The chain recombines TRBV6-5 with TRBJ1-1; 9 bases align to TRBD1. Per germline, CDR1 MNHEY and CDR2 SVGAGI. The junction had 5 bases not matched to a gene; V was cut back by 4 bases and J by 5 bases. The CDR3 has 14 residues. The CDR3 bases are TGTGCCAGCAGTTCACGGACAGGGGTAACTGAAGCTTTCTTT. It translates to CASSSRTGVTEAFF.

V and J are TRBV24-1 and TRBJ2-6; TRBD1 agrees at 7 bases. Trimming took 3 bases from V and 3 from J; bases not matched to a gene: 4. Germline lookup yields CDR1 KGHDR and CDR2 SFDVKD. CDR3 size: 16 residues. The DNA for the CDR3 is TGTGCCACCAGTGATGGGGACAGAAGTGGGGCCAACGTCCTGACTTTC. Translating gives CATSDGDRSGANVLTF.

This chain connects TRBV28 to TRBJ2-2; D might be TRBD2 (5 bases). The CDR3 runs 13 residues. V was trimmed by 6 bases and J by 6 bases, leaving 11 bases between them. Germline V gene data show CDR1 as MDHEN and CDR2 as SYDVKM. CDR3 nucleotides: TGTGCCAGCAGCCTTCAAGCGGCCGGGGAGCTGTTTTTT. Amino acid sequence: CASSLQAAGELFF. Full variable domain (remainder filled in from reference TRBV28 and TRBJ2-2): DVKVTQSSRYLVKRTGEKVFLECVQDMDHENMFWYRQDPGLGLRLIYFSYDVKMKEKGDIPEGYSVSREKKERFSLILESASTNQTSMYLCASSLQAAGELFFGEGSRLTVL.